This record covers a single T cell receptor beta chain. What it binds is not known. The V segment lost 1 base and the J segment 3 bases; nucleotides outside the gene matches: 7. Per the germline V gene, CDR1 is SGHAT and CDR2 is FQNNGV. The CDR3 loop spans 16 amino acids. These data come from a study of cytomegalovirus exposure and HLA in healthy donors. Data came from immunoSEQ multiplex PCR; TCRdb stores just in-frame clones and leaves some out. There are 250,000 to 300,000 clones in the sample; 70% to 90% occur only once, and approximately 1% lies in the top ten. Broader study findings: The authors enumerated 150 to 200 TCR beta chains as linked to cytomegalovirus.

The sequence derives from a woman aged 18-29 years in good health and CMV-seronegative. The chain carries TRBV11-2 and TRBJ2-3, with 7 bases fitting TRBD2. Sequencing was done on a sample of PBMCs. The CDR3 DNA follows: TGTGCCAGCAGCTTAGCGCTAGCGGAAAAGACAGATACGCAGTATTTT. This translates into CASSLALAEKTDTQYF.